Described below is a single T cell receptor beta chain sequence and its context. Its cognate antigen is unknown. The data stem from a study of graft-versus-host responses after intestinal transplantation. On the study more broadly: Recipients obtained multivisceral, liver-intestinal, or isolated intestinal transplants. Every transplant recipient was induced with anti-thymocyte globulin, then maintained on tacrolimus and steroids for about 3 years. Overall study findings and caveats: High graft-versus-host to host-versus-graft clonal ratios were seen in allografts of patients with graft-donor T cell macrochimerism.

In germline, CDR1 is SGHDN, CDR2 FVKESK. The length of the CDR3 is 13 residues. The V end was cut by 1 base, the J end by 7 bases, with 5 bases between. Sequencing was performed with immunoSEQ multiplex PCR; in TCRdb, only in-frame clones are kept and a portion is missing. The table lists about 130,000 clones, just over 90% of them singletons. This sequence originates from a human donor who received an intestinal transplant. V is TRBV14 and J is TRBJ1-6, with D uncertain. The source material was unstimulated CD4+ T cells sorted from spleen or lymph node cells, sampled before intestinal transplant. This CDR3 reads CASSQVQNSPLHF. As DNA, the CDR3 is TGTGCCAGCAGCCAAGTTCAGAATTCACCCCTCCACTTT. The full variable domain, in which reference TRBV14 and TRBJ1-6 provide the parts outside the CDR3, is EAGVTQFPSHSVIEKGQTVTLRCDPISGHDNLYWYRRVMGKEIKFLLHFVKESKQDESGMPNNRFLAERTGGTYSTLKVQPAELEDSGVYFCASSQVQNSPLHFGNGTRLTVT.